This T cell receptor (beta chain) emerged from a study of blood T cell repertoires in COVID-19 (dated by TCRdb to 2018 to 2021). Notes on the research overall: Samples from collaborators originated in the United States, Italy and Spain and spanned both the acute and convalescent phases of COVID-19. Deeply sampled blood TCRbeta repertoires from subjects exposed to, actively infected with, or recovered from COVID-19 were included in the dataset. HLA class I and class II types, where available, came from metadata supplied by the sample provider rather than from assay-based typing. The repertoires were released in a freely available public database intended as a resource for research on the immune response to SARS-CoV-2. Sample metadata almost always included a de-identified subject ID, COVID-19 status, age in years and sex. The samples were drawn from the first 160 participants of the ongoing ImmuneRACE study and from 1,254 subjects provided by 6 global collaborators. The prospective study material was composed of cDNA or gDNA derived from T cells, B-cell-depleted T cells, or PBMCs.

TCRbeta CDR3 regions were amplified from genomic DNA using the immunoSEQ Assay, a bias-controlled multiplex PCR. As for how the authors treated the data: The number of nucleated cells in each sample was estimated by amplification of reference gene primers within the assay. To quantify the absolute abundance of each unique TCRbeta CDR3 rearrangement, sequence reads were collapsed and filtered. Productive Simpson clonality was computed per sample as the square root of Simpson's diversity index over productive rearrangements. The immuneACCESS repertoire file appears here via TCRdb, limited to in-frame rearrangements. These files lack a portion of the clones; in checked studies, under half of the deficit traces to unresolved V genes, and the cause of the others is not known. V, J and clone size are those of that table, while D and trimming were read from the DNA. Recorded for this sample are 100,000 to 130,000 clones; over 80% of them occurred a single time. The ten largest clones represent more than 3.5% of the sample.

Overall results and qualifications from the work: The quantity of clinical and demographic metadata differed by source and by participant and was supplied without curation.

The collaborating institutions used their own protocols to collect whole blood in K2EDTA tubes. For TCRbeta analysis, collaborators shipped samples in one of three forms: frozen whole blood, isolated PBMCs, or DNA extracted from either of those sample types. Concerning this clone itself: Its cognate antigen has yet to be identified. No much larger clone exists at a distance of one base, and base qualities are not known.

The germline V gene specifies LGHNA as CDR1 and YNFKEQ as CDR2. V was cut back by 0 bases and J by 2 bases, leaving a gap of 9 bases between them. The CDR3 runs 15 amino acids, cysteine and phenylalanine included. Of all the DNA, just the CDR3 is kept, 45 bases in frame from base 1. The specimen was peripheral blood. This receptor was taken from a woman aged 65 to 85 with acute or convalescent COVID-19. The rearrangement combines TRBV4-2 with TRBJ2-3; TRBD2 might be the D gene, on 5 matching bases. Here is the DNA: TGTGCCAGCAGCCAAGAAGGAGGCTCCACAGATACGCAGTATTTT. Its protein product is CASSQEGGSTDTQYF.